The next 27 T cell receptor beta chains were all read from a single sample in a study of shared clonotypes between healthy human individuals. CD8 cells regarded as naive lacked CD45RO, were positively chosen for CCR7, and omitted terminally differentiated effector memory CD45RA+ cells. Here immunoSEQ multiplex PCR was the method, and the copy in TCRdb shows in-frame clones only, minus some. This table holds 2 million to 2.5 million clones, less than 95% found once. The sample comprised naive CD8+ T cells sorted from blood. These TCRs come from a man younger than 35 in good health.

This clone was observed once. The V gene is TRBV28, the J gene TRBJ1-5, with TRBD1 as a possible D gene (5 bases). The CDR3 covers 17 residues. Trimming left V 8 bases short and J 0 bases short, with 20 bases between. CDR1 and CDR2 from the germline V gene are MDHEN and SYDVKM. The CDR3 protein is CASEFPPDSNSNQPQHF. As DNA, the CDR3 is TGTGCCAGCGAGTTTCCCCCCGACAGCAATAGCAATCAGCCCCAGCATTTT.

The rearrangement uses TRBV6-1 and TRBJ2-7; unclear D gene. Per germline, CDR1 MNHNS and CDR2 SASEGT. The length of the CDR3 is 14 residues. Trimming took 7 bases from V and 3 from J, leaving 16 bases between them. The CDR3 loop reads CASTRSVTFYEQYF. The DNA of the CDR3 is TGTGCCAGCACTAGGTCGGTGACTTTCTACGAGCAGTACTTC.

This clone has more than one count but fewer than ten. Other DNA sequences from this sample encode an identical CDR3 as well. The genes are TRBV19 and TRBJ1-2; 8 positions match TRBD1. CDR1 and CDR2 (germline): LNHDA, SQIVND (reference sequence). The J segment lost 4 bases and the V segment lost 9 bases, leaving 7 bases of the junction unmatched. The CDR3 is made up of 13 amino acids. The CDR3 coding sequence is TGTGCCAGCTCTCCGGGACAGGCCTATGGCTACACCTTC. This translates into CASSPGQAYGYTF.

This rearrangement joins TRBV4-3 to TRBJ2-2, with a weak D call TRBD2 (6 bases). This CDR3 comprises 14 residues. V lost 5 bases and J lost 2, with 9 bases in between. The germline gives CDR1 LGHNA, CDR2 YSLEER. The CDR3, as DNA: TGCGCCAGCAGCGTAGCGGAAAACACCGGGGAGCTGTTTTTT. Encoded protein: CASSVAENTGELFF.

The chain combines TRBV7-2 with TRBJ2-5; 7 bases are a match to TRBD1. Unmatched junction bases numbered 17, after V lost 5 bases and J lost 5 bases. Germline loops: CDR1 SGHTA, CDR2 FQGNSA. CDR3 length equals 17 residues. The CDR3 here is CASSPKETGSEEETQYF. The DNA for the CDR3 is TGTGCCAGCAGCCCAAAGGAGACAGGGAGTGAAGAGGAGACCCAGTACTTC.

This chain uses TRBV27 with TRBJ2-7; the match to TRBD1 covers 8 bases. Trimming took 7 bases from V and 7 from J; bases not matched to a gene: 9. Germline V CDR1 and CDR2: MNHEY, SMNVEV (reference sequence). The CDR3 runs to 13 residues. DNA of the CDR3: TGTGCCAGCACCGGACAGGGAGATCAGGAGCAGTACTTC. It yields the protein CASTGQGDQEQYF.

This chain joins TRBV27 and TRBJ2-5; tentative D call: TRBD2 (6 bases). Germline CDR1 and CDR2: MNHEY and SMNVEV (reference sequence). The CDR3 sequence is 13 residues long. Trimming took off 3 bases at V and 4 bases at J, with 9 bases between the two ends. In DNA, the CDR3 is TGTGCCAGCAGTTTCCCGGGACTAGAGACCCAGTACTTC. Its translation is CASSFPGLETQYF.

The V and J genes are TRBV7-9 and TRBJ2-1, with 9 positions matching TRBD2. V lost 4 bases, J lost 4 bases, and 5 bases stayed unmatched. The CDR3 extends over 15 amino acids. Per germline, CDR1 SEHNR and CDR2 FQNEAQ (reference sequence). The DNA of the CDR3 is TGTGCCAGCAGCTCAGTAGCGGGAGCATACAATGAGCAGTTCTTC. It is translated as CASSSVAGAYNEQFF.

J is TRBJ2-2 and V is TRBV10-3; TRBD1 matches 8 bases. Looked up from germline, CDR1 is ENHRY and CDR2 is SYGVKD. The CDR3 sequence is 17 residues long. V lost 3 bases and J lost 0; bases outside the gene matches: 6. The CDR3 region is CAISDLGQGTNTGELFF. DNA of the CDR3: TGTGCCATCAGTGACCTTGGACAGGGTACGAACACCGGGGAGCTGTTTTTT.

This sequence joins TRBV6-6 and TRBJ2-2; TRBD2 agrees at 10 bases. The V gene's germline CDR1 is MNHNY and CDR2 SVGAGI (reference sequence). The V and J ends lost 8 bases and 5 bases, in that order; junction bases with no gene match: 5. The CDR3 spans 14 residues. The CDR3 coding sequence is TGTGCCAGCGGCCAACTAGCGGGAACCGGGGAGCTGTTTTTT. Translation: CASGQLAGTGELFF.

In this sample, this clone turned up once. Other DNA sequences from this sample encode an identical CDR3 as well. The rearrangement uses TRBV9 and TRBJ1-5, with D maybe TRBD1 (6 bases). With 4 bases removed from V and 2 bases from J, the gap between germline ends came to 13 bases. This CDR3 has 15 amino acids. Germline CDR1 SGDLS, CDR2 YYNGEE. CDR3 sequence: CASSPQGGGNQPQHF. The CDR3 DNA follows: TGTGCCAGCAGCCCTCAAGGGGGGGGCAATCAGCCCCAGCATTTT.

The chain uses TRBV5-6 and TRBJ2-2, with TRBD1 matching 11 bases. Germline-derived CDR1 and CDR2 are SGHDT and YYEEEE. This CDR3 is built from 15 residues. V dropped 4 bases and J dropped 9; count of bases not matched to a gene: 8. For the CDR3, the DNA is TGTGCCAGCAGCGCCTCGGGACAGGGGGACCGGGAGCTGTTTTTT. Its translation is CASSASGQGDRELFF.

V is TRBV5-1 and J is TRBJ2-1, with 9 bases lining up with TRBD2. The CDR3 spans 18 residues. Germline V CDR1 and CDR2: SGHRS, YFSETQ. With V trimmed by 0 bases and J by 9 bases, 16 bases remained unmatched. Here the CDR3 DNA reads TGCGCCAGCAGCTTGGTAACAGCGGGAGGAGGAGGGGACAGTGAGCAGTTCTTC. Its protein is CASSLVTAGGGGDSEQFF.

The chain recombines TRBV19 with TRBJ2-5; D may correspond to TRBD1 or TRBD2 (5 bases each). CDR1 is LNHDA and CDR2 is SQIVND in the germline V gene (reference sequence). Trimming shortened V by 3 bases and J by 5 bases, and 13 bases separated the two germline ends. This CDR3 has 14 amino acids. The CDR3 DNA follows: TGTGCCAGTAGTATCTCGGGGACGTGGGAGACCCAGTACTTC. This codes for CASSISGTWETQYF.

The V and J genes are TRBV21-1 and TRBJ1-1. TRBV21-1 is flagged as a pseudogene. This CDR3 is 16 amino acids long. The CDR3 sequence is CASSKGPGEYPRGAFF. CDR3 nucleotides: TGTGCCAGCAGCAAAGGCCCTGGGGAGTATCCCCGGGGTGCTTTCTTT.

The rearrangement links TRBV27 to TRBJ1-1; 9 nucleotides align to TRBD1. Trimming cost V 4 bases and J 5 bases; bases outside gene matches: 8. CDR3 size: 15 residues. The germline CDR1 and CDR2 sequences are MNHEY and SMNVEV (reference sequence). DNA for the CDR3: TGTGCCAGCAGTTCGGACAGGGGAATTATGACTGAAGCTTTCTTT. Translating gives CASSSDRGIMTEAFF.

The rearrangement uses TRBV5-4 and TRBJ1-5; D call uncertain. The length of the CDR3 is 13 residues. V was shortened by 7 bases and J by 2 bases, with 10 bases between the two germline ends. Germline CDR1 reads SGHNT; CDR2 reads YYREEE (reference sequence). DNA for the CDR3: TGTGCCAGCTCCCGTGGTGGCAATCAGCCCCAGCATTTT. It is translated as CASSRGGNQPQHF.

The DNA for the CDR3 is TGTGCCAGCAGCTCTTCCACAGGGTTAGGGAACACTGAAGCTTTCTTT. As protein: CASSSSTGLGNTEAFF. V is TRBV7-9 and J is TRBJ1-1; a possible D gene is TRBD1 (6 bases). The CDR3 contains 16 residues. Trimming left V 4 bases short and J 1 base short, with 16 bases between. CDR1 and CDR2 (germline): SEHNR, FQNEAQ (reference sequence).

The sample holds one count of this clone. The chain carries TRBV28 and TRBJ2-7; D perhaps matches TRBD1 (6 bases). This CDR3 has 12 residues. Trimming took off 5 bases at V and 7 bases at J, with 12 bases between the two ends. CDR1 MDHEN and CDR2 SYDVKM come from the germline V gene. The CDR3, as DNA: TGTGCCAGCAGTATGGGCAGGGGTGAGCAGTACTTC. It codes for CASSMGRGEQYF.

The chain couples TRBV9 to TRBJ2-2; TRBD1 aligns across 8 bases. Looked up from germline, CDR1 is SGDLS and CDR2 is YYNGEE. The CDR3 loop spans 17 amino acids. J was trimmed by 0 bases and V by 3 bases; bases with no gene match: 7. The CDR3 DNA follows: TGTGCCAGCAGCGGACAAGGACAGGGCGCGAACACCGGGGAGCTGTTTTTT. This translates into CASSGQGQGANTGELFF. The full variable domain, with the rest looked up from reference TRBV9 and TRBJ2-2, is DSGVTQTPKHLITATGQRVTLRCSPRSGDLSVYWYQQSLDQGLQFLIQYYNGEERAKGNILERFSAQQFPDLHSELNLSSLELGDSALYFCASSGQGQGANTGELFFGEGSRLTVL.

Of note for this clone: This CDR3 is also generated by other DNA sequences in the sample. The rearrangement uses TRBV5-6 and TRBJ1-3; no definite D call. This CDR3 is built from 13 residues. Trimming shortened V by 1 base and J by 3 bases, and 5 bases separated the two germline ends. Germline V gene sequence: CDR1 SGHDT, CDR2 YYEEEE. The CDR3, as DNA: TGTGCCAGCAGCTTGTTCGGTGGAAACACCATATATTTT. This sequence encodes CASSLFGGNTIYF.

CDR3 in DNA: TGTGCCAGCAGTGGGACCGACAGTAGCTATAATTCACCCCTCCACTTT. It yields the protein CASSGTDSSYNSPLHF. The rearrangement links TRBV6-9 to TRBJ1-6; D perhaps matches TRBD1 (5 bases). Germline CDR1 and CDR2: MNHGY and SVAAGI. There are 16 residues in the CDR3. V was clipped by 5 bases and J by 3 bases, with 14 bases between them.

This clone is a singleton in its sample. V gene TRBV10-3 combines with J gene TRBJ2-1, with D possibly being TRBD1 or TRBD2 (6 bases each). CDR3 length: 14 residues. V dropped 2 bases and J dropped 7 bases, with 12 bases sitting between them. Germline V gene lookup returns CDR1 ENHRY and CDR2 SYGVKD. Here the CDR3 DNA reads TGTGCCATCAGTGAGCTAGGGGGGAGGAATGAGCAGTTCTTC. Encoded protein: CAISELGGRNEQFF.

This clone was observed a handful of times. This sample also contains other DNA sequences that code for the same CDR3. The chain couples TRBV6-5 to TRBJ1-2, with a weak D call TRBD1 (5 bases). The V end lost 2 bases, the J end lost 7 bases, and 11 bases lay between the germline ends. The CDR3 is made up of 13 amino acids. The germline V gene encodes CDR1 MNHEY and CDR2 SVGAGI. For the CDR3, the DNA is TGTGCCAGCAGTTACGGAGGGGTAGGTGGCTACACCTTC. It codes for CASSYGGVGGYTF.

The gene calls are TRBV5-8 and TRBJ2-6; possibly TRBD1 or TRBD2 for D (5 bases each). There are 16 residues in the CDR3. V was trimmed by 5 bases and J by 1 base, leaving 13 bases between them. Per germline, CDR1 SGHTS and CDR2 YDEGEE. CDR3 sequence reads: CASSGGFTSGANVLTF. The CDR3 DNA follows: TGTGCCAGCAGTGGGGGTTTTACGTCTGGGGCCAACGTCCTGACTTTC.

The chain employs TRBV30 and TRBJ1-2, with TRBD1 as a possible D gene (5 bases). V lost 0 bases and J lost 7, with 12 bases in between. The CDR3 covers 13 residues. Germline V gives CDR1 GTSNPN, CDR2 SVGIG (reference sequence). Written as DNA, the CDR3 is TGTGCCTGGAGTGTACAAGGAGGGGTTGGCTACACCTTC. It is translated as CAWSVQGGVGYTF.

The rearrangement uses TRBV5-1 and TRBJ2-7, with D hard to call. The germline V gene has CDR1 SGHRS and CDR2 YFSETQ. The V end lost 0 bases, the J end lost 4 bases, and 11 bases lay between the germline ends. This CDR3 has 14 amino acids. CDR3 coding DNA: TGCGCCAGCAGCTTGGGGTGGACGGTGTACGAGCAGTACTTC. It translates to CASSLGWTVYEQYF.